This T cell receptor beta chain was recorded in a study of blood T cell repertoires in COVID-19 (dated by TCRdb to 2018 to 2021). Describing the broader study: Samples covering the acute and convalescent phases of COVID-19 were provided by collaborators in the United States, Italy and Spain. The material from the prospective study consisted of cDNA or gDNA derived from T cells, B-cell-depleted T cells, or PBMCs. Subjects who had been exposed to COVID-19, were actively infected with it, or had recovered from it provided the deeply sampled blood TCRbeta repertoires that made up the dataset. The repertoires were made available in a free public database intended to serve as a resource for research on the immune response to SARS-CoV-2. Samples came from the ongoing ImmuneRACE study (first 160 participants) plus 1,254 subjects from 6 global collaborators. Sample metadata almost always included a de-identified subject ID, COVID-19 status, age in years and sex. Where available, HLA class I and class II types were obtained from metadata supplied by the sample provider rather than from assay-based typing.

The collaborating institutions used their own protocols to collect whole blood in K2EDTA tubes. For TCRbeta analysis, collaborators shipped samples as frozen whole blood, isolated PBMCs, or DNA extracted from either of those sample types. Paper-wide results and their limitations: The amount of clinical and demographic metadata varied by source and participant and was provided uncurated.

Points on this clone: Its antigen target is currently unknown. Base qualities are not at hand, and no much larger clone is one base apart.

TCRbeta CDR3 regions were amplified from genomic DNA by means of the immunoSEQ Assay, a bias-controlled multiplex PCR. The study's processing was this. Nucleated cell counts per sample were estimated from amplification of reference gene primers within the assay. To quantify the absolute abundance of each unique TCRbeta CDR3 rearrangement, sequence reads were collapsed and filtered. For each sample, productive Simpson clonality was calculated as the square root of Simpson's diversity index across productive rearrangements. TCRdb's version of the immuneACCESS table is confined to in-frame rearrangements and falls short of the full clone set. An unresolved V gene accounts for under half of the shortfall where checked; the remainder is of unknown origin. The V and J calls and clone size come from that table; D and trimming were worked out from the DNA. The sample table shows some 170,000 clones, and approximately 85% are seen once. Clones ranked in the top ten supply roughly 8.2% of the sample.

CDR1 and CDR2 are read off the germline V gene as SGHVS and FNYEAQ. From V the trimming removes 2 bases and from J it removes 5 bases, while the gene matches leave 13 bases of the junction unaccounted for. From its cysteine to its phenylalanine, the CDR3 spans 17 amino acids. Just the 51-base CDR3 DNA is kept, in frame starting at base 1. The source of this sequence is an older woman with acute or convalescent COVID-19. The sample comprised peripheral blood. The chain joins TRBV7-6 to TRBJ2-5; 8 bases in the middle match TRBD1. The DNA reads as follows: TGTGCCAGCAGCTTATTTTCGGGCTCAGGGGGCGAGGAGACCCAGTACTTC. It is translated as CASSLFSGSGGEETQYF.